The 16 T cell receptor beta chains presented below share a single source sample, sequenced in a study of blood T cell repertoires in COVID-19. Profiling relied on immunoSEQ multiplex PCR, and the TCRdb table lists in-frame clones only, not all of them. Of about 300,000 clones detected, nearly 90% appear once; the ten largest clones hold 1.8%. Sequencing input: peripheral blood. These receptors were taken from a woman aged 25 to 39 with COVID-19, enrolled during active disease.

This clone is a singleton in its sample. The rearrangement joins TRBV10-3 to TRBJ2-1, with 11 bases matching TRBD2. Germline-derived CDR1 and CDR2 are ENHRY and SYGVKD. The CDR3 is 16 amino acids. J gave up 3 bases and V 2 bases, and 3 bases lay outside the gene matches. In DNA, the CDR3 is TGTGCCATCAGTGAGGCTAGCGGGGGGAACTACAATGAGCAGTTCTTC. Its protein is CAISEASGGNYNEQFF.

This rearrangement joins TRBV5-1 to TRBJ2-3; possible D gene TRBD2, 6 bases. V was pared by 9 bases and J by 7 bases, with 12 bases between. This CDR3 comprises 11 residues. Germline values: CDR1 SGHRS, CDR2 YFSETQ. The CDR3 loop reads CATQEGNTQYF. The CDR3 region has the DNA TGCGCCACCCAGGAGGGAAATACGCAGTATTTT.

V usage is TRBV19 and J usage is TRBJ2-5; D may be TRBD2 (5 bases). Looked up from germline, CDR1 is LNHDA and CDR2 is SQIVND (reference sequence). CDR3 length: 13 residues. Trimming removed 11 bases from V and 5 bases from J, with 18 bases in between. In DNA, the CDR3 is TGTGCCGTAGGGAGACGGGTTCCGGAGACCCAGTACTTC. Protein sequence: CAVGRRVPETQYF.

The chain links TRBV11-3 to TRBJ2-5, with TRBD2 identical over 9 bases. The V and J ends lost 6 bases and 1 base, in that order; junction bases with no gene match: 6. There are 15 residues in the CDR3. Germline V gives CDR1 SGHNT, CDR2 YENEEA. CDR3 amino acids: CASSPGLALQETQYF. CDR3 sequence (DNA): TGTGCCAGCAGTCCGGGACTAGCTCTCCAAGAGACCCAGTACTTC.

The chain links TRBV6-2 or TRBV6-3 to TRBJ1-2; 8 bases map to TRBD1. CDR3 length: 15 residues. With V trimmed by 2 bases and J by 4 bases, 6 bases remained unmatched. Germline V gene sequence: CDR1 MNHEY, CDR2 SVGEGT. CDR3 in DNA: TGTGCCAGCAGTTACGGACAGGGAATAAGCTATGGCTACACCTTC. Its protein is CASSYGQGISYGYTF.

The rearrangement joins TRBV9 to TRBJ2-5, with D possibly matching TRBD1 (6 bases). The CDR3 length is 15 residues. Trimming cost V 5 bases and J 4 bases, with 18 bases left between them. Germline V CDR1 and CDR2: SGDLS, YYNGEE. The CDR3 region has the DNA TGTGCCAGCAGTGTTTTAGGGGGAAGTGGAGAGACCCAGTACTTC. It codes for CASSVLGGSGETQYF.

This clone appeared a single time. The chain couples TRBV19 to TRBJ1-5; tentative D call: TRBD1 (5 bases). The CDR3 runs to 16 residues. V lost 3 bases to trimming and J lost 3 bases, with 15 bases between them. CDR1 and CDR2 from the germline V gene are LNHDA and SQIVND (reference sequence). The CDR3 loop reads CASSMEGSGHNQPQHF. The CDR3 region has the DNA TGTGCCAGTAGTATGGAGGGGTCCGGCCACAATCAGCCCCAGCATTTT.

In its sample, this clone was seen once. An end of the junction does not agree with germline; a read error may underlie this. The CDR3 reads CASSSTSRDTQYF. The CDR3 coding sequence is TGTGCCAGCAGTTCGACTAGCAGAGATACGCAGTATTTT. V is TRBV7-2 and J is TRBJ2-3; 7 nucleotides line up with TRBD2. The germline V gene has CDR1 SGHTA and CDR2 FQGNSA. The CDR3 loop spans 13 amino acids.

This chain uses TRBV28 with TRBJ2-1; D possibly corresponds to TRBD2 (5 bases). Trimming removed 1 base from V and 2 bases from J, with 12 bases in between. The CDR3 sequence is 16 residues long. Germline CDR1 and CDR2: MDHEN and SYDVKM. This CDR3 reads CASSLSPGFAYNEQFF. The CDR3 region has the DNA TGTGCCAGCAGTTTATCCCCGGGGTTCGCCTACAATGAGCAGTTCTTC.

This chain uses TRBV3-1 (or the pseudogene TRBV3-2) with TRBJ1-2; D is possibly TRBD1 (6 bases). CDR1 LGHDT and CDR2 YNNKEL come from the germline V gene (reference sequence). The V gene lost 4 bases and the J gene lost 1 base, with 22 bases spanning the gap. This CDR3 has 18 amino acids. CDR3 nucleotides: TGTGCCAGCAGCCTACGGGACACCTACACCTCCTGTAACTATGGCTACACCTTC. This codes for CASSLRDTYTSCNYGYTF.

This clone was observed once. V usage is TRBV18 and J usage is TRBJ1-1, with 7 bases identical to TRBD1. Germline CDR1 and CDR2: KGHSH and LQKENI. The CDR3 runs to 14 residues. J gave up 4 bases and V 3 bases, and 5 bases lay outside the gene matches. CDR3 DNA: TGTGCCAGCTCACCCAATTCAGGGGGCACTGAAGCTTTCTTT. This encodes CASSPNSGGTEAFF.

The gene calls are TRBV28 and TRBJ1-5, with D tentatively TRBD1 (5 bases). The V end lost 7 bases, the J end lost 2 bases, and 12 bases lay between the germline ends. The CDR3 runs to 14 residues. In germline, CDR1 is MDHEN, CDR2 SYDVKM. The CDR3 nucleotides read TGTGCCAGCACGGCGCCGGGGGGCAATCAGCCCCAGCATTTT. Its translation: CASTAPGGNQPQHF.

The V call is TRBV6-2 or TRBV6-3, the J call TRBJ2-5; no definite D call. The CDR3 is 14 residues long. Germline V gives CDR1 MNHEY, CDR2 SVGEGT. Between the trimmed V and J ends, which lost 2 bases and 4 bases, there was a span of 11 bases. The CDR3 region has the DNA TGTGCCAGCAGTTACATGCAGCGTGGAGAGACCCAGTACTTC. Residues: CASSYMQRGETQYF.

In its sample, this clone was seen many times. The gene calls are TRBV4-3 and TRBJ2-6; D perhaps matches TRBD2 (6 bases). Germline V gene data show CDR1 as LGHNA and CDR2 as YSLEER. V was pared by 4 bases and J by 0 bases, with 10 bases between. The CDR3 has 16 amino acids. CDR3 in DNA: TGCGCCAGCAGCCCCGGGACTGACTCTGGGGCCAACGTCCTGACTTTC. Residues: CASSPGTDSGANVLTF.

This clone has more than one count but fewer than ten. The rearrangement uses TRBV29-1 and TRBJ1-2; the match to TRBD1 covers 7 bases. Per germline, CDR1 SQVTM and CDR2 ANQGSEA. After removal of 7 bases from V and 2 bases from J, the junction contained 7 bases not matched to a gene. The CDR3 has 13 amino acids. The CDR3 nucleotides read TGCAGCGCAGGGACAGACCGAAACTATGGCTACACCTTC. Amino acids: CSAGTDRNYGYTF.

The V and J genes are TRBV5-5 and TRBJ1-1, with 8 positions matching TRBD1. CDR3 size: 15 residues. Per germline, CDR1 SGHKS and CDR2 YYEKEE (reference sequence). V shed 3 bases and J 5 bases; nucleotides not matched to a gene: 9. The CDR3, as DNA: TGTGCCAGCAGCTGGGGGACAGGCCGTGGGACTGAAGCTTTCTTT. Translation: CASSWGTGRGTEAFF. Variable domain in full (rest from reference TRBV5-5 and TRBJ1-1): DAGVTQSPTHLIKTRGQQVTLRCSPISGHKSVSWYQQVLGQGPQFIFQYYEKEERGRGNFPDRFSARQFPNYSSELNVNALLLGDSALYLCASSWGTGRGTEAFFGQGTRLTVV.